What follows are 19 T cell receptor beta chains derived from one specimen sequenced in a study of blood T cell repertoires in COVID-19 (dated by TCRdb to 2019 to 2021). Library prep was done by the immunoSEQ multiplex PCR assay. Sourced from immuneACCESS, this table was stored by TCRdb with only in-frame sequences that have V and J called. A share of the clones is absent; for the studies checked, an unresolved V gene accounts for under half, and the remainder has no known explanation. The table for this sample lists around 190,000 clones; 88% of them were counted only once. The biggest ten clones account for about 8.4% of the sample. Sequencing was carried out using PBMCs or T cells enriched from blood (not recorded which). The receptors stem from a woman aged 18-29 years who had recovered from COVID-19.

In this sample, this clone turned up once. The chain couples TRBV5-1 to TRBJ2-7, with 15 bases that match TRBD2. Germline V lookup: CDR1 SGHRS, CDR2 YFSETQ. The CDR3 spans 19 residues. V lost 3 bases, J lost 3 bases, and 13 bases stayed unmatched. The CDR3: CASSSGLAGGLLRSYEQYF. The CDR3 nucleotides are TGCGCCAGCAGCTCCGGACTAGCGGGAGGGCTGCTGAGGAGCTACGAGCAGTACTTC.

The chain uses TRBV10-1 and TRBJ2-2; D remains unclear. Germline loops: CDR1 WNHNN, CDR2 SYGVQD (reference sequence). The ends were cut back, 3 bases at V and 6 bases at J, with 5 bases in the middle. The CDR3 extends over 12 amino acids. The DNA of the CDR3 is TGCGCCAGCAGTGAATCGGCCGGGGAGCTGTTTTTT. Its protein is CASSESAGELFF.

The J gene is TRBJ2-7, the V gene TRBV19, with D unclear. CDR1 is LNHDA and CDR2 is SQIVND in the germline V gene (reference sequence). Trimming stripped 5 bases from V and 4 bases from J, with 12 bases between. The CDR3 is 13 residues long. CDR3 DNA sequence: TGTGCCAGTAGTGAATACGCAGGATACGAGCAGTACTTC. It specifies CASSEYAGYEQYF.

The gene calls are TRBV2 and TRBJ1-2; the match to TRBD1 covers 8 bases. The germline gives CDR1 SNHLY, CDR2 FYNNEI. The CDR3 length is 16 residues. V was clipped by 1 base and J by 1 base; unmatched bases: 5. The chain's CDR3 is CASSEVPGGLNYGYTF. In DNA, the CDR3 is TGTGCCAGCAGTGAAGTTCCAGGGGGCCTTAACTATGGCTACACCTTC.

The chain has TRBV6-1 and TRBJ2-7; possible D gene TRBD2, 7 bases. This CDR3 comprises 17 residues. The V gene's germline CDR1 is MNHNS and CDR2 SASEGT. V dropped 0 bases and J dropped 0 bases, with 15 bases sitting between them. Here the CDR3 reads CASSEALGGLPSYEQYF. CDR3 DNA: TGTGCCAGCAGTGAAGCGCTCGGGGGGCTCCCCTCCTACGAGCAGTACTTC.

J is TRBJ2-1 and V is TRBV7-8; 9 bases are shared with TRBD2. The CDR3 has 15 amino acids. Germline V CDR1 and CDR2: SGHVS, FQNEAQ. Trimming took 3 bases from V and 4 from J; bases not matched to a gene: 4. The CDR3 region has the DNA TGTGCCAGCAGCTTGACTAGCGGAACATACAATGAGCAGTTCTTC. This sequence encodes CASSLTSGTYNEQFF.

The CDR3 here is CASSPGLVGGAQYF. CDR3 DNA: TGTGCCAGCAGCCCCGGACTAGTAGGGGGGGCCCAGTACTTC. This chain links TRBV27 with TRBJ2-5, with D possibly matching TRBD2 (7 bases). The V gene's germline CDR1 is MNHEY and CDR2 SMNVEV (reference sequence). V dropped 6 bases and J dropped 9 bases, with 20 bases sitting between them. The CDR3 covers 14 residues.

The rearrangement links TRBV7-2 to TRBJ2-5; D is unclear. CDR3 length: 14 amino acids. CDR1 is SGHTA, CDR2 FQGNSA, per germline. The V end lost 4 bases, the J end lost 0 bases, and 9 bases lay between the germline ends. The CDR3 loop reads CASSSDWNQETQYF. CDR3 nucleotide sequence: TGTGCCAGCAGCTCCGACTGGAACCAAGAGACCCAGTACTTC.

This rearrangement joins TRBV28 to TRBJ1-2; unclear D gene. The length of the CDR3 is 13 residues. With 5 bases removed from V and 0 bases from J, the gap between germline ends came to 7 bases. Germline CDR1 MDHEN, CDR2 SYDVKM. The CDR3 nucleotides read TGTGCCAGCAGTGTACATGCTAACTATGGCTACACCTTC. It specifies CASSVHANYGYTF.

This clone showed up just a few times. The chain carries TRBV6-2 or TRBV6-3 and TRBJ1-5, with TRBD1 identical over 8 bases. The CDR3 is made up of 16 amino acids. The germline CDR1 and CDR2 sequences are MNHEY and SVGEGT. The J segment lost 4 bases and the V segment lost 4 bases, leaving 9 bases of the junction unmatched. This chain's CDR3 is CASSWGTGRGNQPQHF. For the CDR3, the DNA is TGTGCCAGCAGTTGGGGGACAGGAAGAGGTAATCAGCCCCAGCATTTT.

V gene TRBV19 combines with J gene TRBJ2-5; D might be TRBD1 (7 bases). Germline CDR1 is LNHDA and CDR2 is SQIVND (reference sequence). CDR3 length equals 15 residues. Between the trimmed V and J ends, which lost 6 bases and 4 bases, there was a span of 18 bases. CDR3 nucleotide sequence: TGTGCCAGTAGCCAGAGACAGGGAGGTACAGAGACCCAGTACTTC. Amino acid sequence: CASSQRQGGTETQYF.

The J gene is TRBJ2-4, the V gene TRBV19; 11 positions agree with TRBD2. The CDR3 totals 15 residues. Germline assignment: CDR1 LNHDA and CDR2 SQIVND (reference sequence). Trimming cost V 0 bases and J 9 bases; bases outside gene matches: 4. This CDR3 is CASSIDIGTSGIQYF. The CDR3 coding sequence is TGTGCCAGTAGTATAGACATCGGGACTAGCGGCATTCAGTACTTC.

This clone was recorded once. The genes are TRBV18 and TRBJ2-7; TRBD1 is a possible D gene (6 bases). The CDR3 has 17 amino acids. Per the germline V gene, CDR1 is KGHSH and CDR2 is LQKENI. Trimming removed 6 bases at V and 5 bases at J, with 26 bases between. The CDR3 loop is CASSPLTGSPNSHEQYF. The CDR3, as DNA: TGTGCCAGCTCCCCCCTTACAGGGTCCCCTAATTCACACGAGCAGTACTTC.

J is TRBJ2-7 and V is TRBV2, with 7 bases lining up with TRBD2. Germline loops: CDR1 SNHLY, CDR2 FYNNEI. The CDR3 spans 12 residues. V shed 7 bases, J shed 3 bases, and the junction held 3 bases outside the gene matches. CDR3 sequence: CASKRDFYEQYF. CDR3 coding DNA: TGTGCCAGCAAGCGGGACTTCTACGAGCAGTACTTC.

J is TRBJ2-3 and V is TRBV12-2; the table's D call TRBD2 went unverified against the DNA. TRBV12-2 counts as a pseudogene. The CDR3 totals 16 residues. CDR3 protein: CASRLLAARTTDTQYF. The CDR3, as DNA: TGTGCAAGTCGCTTATTAGCGGCCAGAACGACAGATACGCAGTATTTT.

The CDR3 coding sequence is TGCGCCAGCAGCCAAGAGTGGTCTACGGATACGCAGTATTTT. It yields the protein CASSQEWSTDTQYF. The V and J genes are TRBV4-1 and TRBJ2-3; no firm D call. Trimming shortened V by 0 bases and J by 6 bases, and 10 bases separated the two germline ends. Germline assignment: CDR1 MGHRA and CDR2 YSYEKL. There are 14 residues in the CDR3.

The chain joins TRBV7-3 to TRBJ2-7; TRBD2 matches at 14 bases. Germline-derived CDR1 and CDR2 are SGHTA and FQGTGA. The CDR3 is 17 amino acids. Trimming cost V 4 bases and J 5 bases; bases outside gene matches: 10. The CDR3 reads CASSCGTSGSITHEQYF. CDR3 sequence (DNA): TGTGCCAGCAGCTGCGGGACTAGCGGGAGCATTACCCACGAGCAGTACTTC.

CDR3 loop: CASTRYYPGNEQFF. The CDR3 region has the DNA TGTGCCAGCACGCGTTACTACCCGGGCAATGAGCAGTTCTTC. This rearrangement joins TRBV6-5 to TRBJ2-1; D is uncertain. CDR3 length: 14 residues. Germline V gives CDR1 MNHEY, CDR2 SVGAGI. The V and J ends lost 7 bases and 6 bases respectively, with 16 bases between them.

The chain has TRBV2 and TRBJ1-6; 7 bases are a match to TRBD1. Trimming removed 6 bases from V and 4 bases from J; junction bases left unmatched: 3. The CDR3 totals 14 residues. The germline V gene encodes CDR1 SNHLY and CDR2 FYNNEI. The CDR3 here is CASRETGYNSPLHF. The CDR3 DNA is TGTGCCAGCAGGGAGACAGGGTATAATTCACCCCTCCACTTT. The whole variable domain, remainder taken from reference TRBV2 and TRBJ1-6, is EPEVTQTPSHQVTQMGQEVILRCVPISNHLYFYWYRQILGQKVEFLVSFYNNEISEKSEIFDDQFSVERPDGSNFTLKIRSTKLEDSAMYFCASRETGYNSPLHFGNGTRLTVT.